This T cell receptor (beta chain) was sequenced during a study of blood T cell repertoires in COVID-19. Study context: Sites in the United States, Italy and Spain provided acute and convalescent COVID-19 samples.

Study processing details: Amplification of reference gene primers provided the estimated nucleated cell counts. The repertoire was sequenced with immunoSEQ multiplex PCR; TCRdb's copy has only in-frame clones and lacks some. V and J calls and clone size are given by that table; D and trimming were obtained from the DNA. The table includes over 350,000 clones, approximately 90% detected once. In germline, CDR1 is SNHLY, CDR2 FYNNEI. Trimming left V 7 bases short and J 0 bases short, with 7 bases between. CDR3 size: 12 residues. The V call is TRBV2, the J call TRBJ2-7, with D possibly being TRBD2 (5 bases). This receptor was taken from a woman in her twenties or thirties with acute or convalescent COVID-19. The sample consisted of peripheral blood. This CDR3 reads CASTDYSYEQYF. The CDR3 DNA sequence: TGTGCCAGCACTGACTACTCCTACGAGCAGTACTTC.